The clone carrying this T cell receptor beta chain rates as medium-sized (0.01 to 0.1%). Its target is unknown. Each library started from around 14 ng of total RNA using the QIAseq Immune Repertoire TCR panel. Via MiXCR, TCRdb re-called the reads, giving one row per CDR3 protein. The data contain 350 to 450 distinct CDR3 sequences, about 10% of them singletons. From live CD3+CD8+TCRalphabeta+ cells, four PD-1 and/or TIGIT subsets were sorted. This entry belongs to a study of circulating CD8 cells and anti-PD-1 response in melanoma. Study information: About 45% of the 13 patients had prior targeted therapy or immunotherapy; seven did not. Non-responders showed stable or progressive disease; responders showed complete or partial response. The study's findings and limits: PD-1 and DPOS subsets showed similar, higher clonality than DNEG. Under 7% of TRB clonotypes were shared between subsets at M1.

The input for sequencing was CD8+ T cells from PBMCs, taken at baseline or after one month of anti-PD-1 therapy (not recorded which). The TCR sequence derives from a human donor with melanoma.

This chain's CDR3 is CSATDGGSSYEQYF. CDR3 coding DNA: TGCAGCGCCACTGACGGCGGGAGCTCCTACGAGCAGTACTTC. The V gene is TRBV29-1, the J gene TRBJ2-7; 7 nucleotides match TRBD2. The CDR3 has 14 amino acids. V trimming: 7 bases; J trimming: 0 bases; junction bases outside the gene matches: 9. Germline CDR1 reads SQVTM; CDR2 reads ANQGSEA.